Reported below is one T cell receptor (beta chain). The antigen is not known. These data originate in a study of cytomegalovirus exposure and HLA in healthy donors. The PCR used 60 Vbeta and 13 Jbeta primers. Measured with immunoSEQ multiplex PCR; TCRdb has only the in-frame clones, and not every one. The sample shows some 87,000 clones, approximately 56% of them seen only once. Donors showed nominal health when sampled, although they likely had unrecorded immune exposures. Study-level findings and limits: In vitro confirmation showed a few CMV-associated chains to be CMV antigen specific. Presence/absence analysis assumed near-uniform sequencing depth across donors.

The J segment lost 6 bases and the V segment lost 3 bases, leaving 8 bases of the junction unmatched. Germline CDR1 KGHSH, CDR2 LQKENI. This CDR3 contains 15 residues. The TCR originated in a woman in her twenties or thirties in good health and CMV-seropositive. Input material: PBMCs. V is TRBV18 and J is TRBJ1-2; 9 bases align to TRBD1. The CDR3 nucleotides read TGTGCCAGCTCACCGCCGGGACAGGGAACAAATGGCTACACCTTC. It specifies CASSPPGQGTNGYTF. The whole variable domain, remainder taken from reference TRBV18 and TRBJ1-2, is NAGVMQNPRHLVRRRGQEARLRCSPMKGHSHVYWYRQLPEEGLKFMVYLQKENIIDESGMPKERFSAEFPKEGPSILRIQQVVRGDSAAYFCASSPPGQGTNGYTFGSGTRLTVV.